A single sample is the source of the 4 T cell receptor beta chains below, sequenced in a study of beta chain features in type 1 diabetes. These TCRs' antigens remain unknown. General study results and limits: Patients with Type 1 diabetes showed moderately but significantly shorter TCRB CDR3s in all four CD4+ subsets.

All of the isolated RNA was reverse transcribed, so expressed TCRB transcripts were sequenced. Measured with immunoSEQ multiplex PCR; TCRdb has only the in-frame clones, and not every one. The sample carries around 690,000 clones, approximately 13% recorded once. The sequenced sample consisted of naive CD4+ T cells from blood. Source of these receptors: a young man with type 1 diabetes.

There are a few counts of this clone. The genes are TRBV27 and TRBJ2-6, with 7 bases fitting TRBD1. The CDR3 contains 18 residues. Germline values: CDR1 MNHEY, CDR2 SMNVEV (reference sequence). The ends lost 5 bases at V and 0 bases at J; junction bases unmatched: 10. The CDR3 DNA reads as TGTGCCAGCAGTAAACCGGGACAGTGGCCCTCTGGGGCCAACGTCCTGACTTTC. This encodes CASSKPGQWPSGANVLTF.

The chain employs TRBV11-3 and TRBJ2-4; 7 nucleotides agree with TRBD1. V was pared by 5 bases and J by 5 bases, with 9 bases of the junction left unmatched. Germline V gene data show CDR1 as SGHNT and CDR2 as YENEEA. This CDR3 is 15 amino acids long. The CDR3 spells CASSPTGWVENIQYF. The CDR3 bases are TGTGCCAGCAGCCCGACAGGGTGGGTGGAAAACATTCAGTACTTC.

The rearrangement uses TRBV7-8 and TRBJ2-5; D is undetermined. Germline V gene lookup returns CDR1 SGHVS and CDR2 FQNEAQ. This CDR3 is 13 amino acids long. The V and J ends lost 5 bases and 5 bases respectively, with 12 bases between them. Here the CDR3 DNA reads TGTGCCAGCAGCCCGGCCAGTCGGGAGACCCAGTACTTC. It encodes CASSPASRETQYF.

Of note for this clone: Other DNA sequences in the sample encode the same CDR3. The rearrangement joins TRBV30 to TRBJ2-5; D may be TRBD2 (6 bases). With 0 bases removed from V and 5 bases from J, the gap between germline ends came to 7 bases. Per germline, CDR1 GTSNPN and CDR2 SVGIG (reference sequence). The CDR3 sequence is 12 residues long. The CDR3 coding sequence is TGTGCCTGGAGTGTTCGGGGGGAGACCCAGTACTTC. This encodes CAWSVRGETQYF. Drawing the rest from reference TRBV30 and TRBJ2-5, the complete variable domain is SQTIHQWPATLVQPVGSPLSLECTVEGTSNPNLYWYRQAAGRGLQLLFYSVGIGQISSEVPQNLSASRPQDRQFILSSKKLLLSDSGFYLCAWSVRGETQYFGPGTRLLVL.